The 22 T cell receptor beta chains presented below share a single source sample, sequenced in a study of cytomegalovirus exposure and HLA in healthy donors. Assay: immunoSEQ multiplex PCR; the TCRdb copy retains only in-frame clones and omits some. There are 150,000 to 200,000 clones in the sample; roughly 83% occur only once, and 9.5% to 13% lies in the top ten. The sequenced material came from PBMCs. The source of these receptors is a man younger than 40 in good health and CMV-seropositive.

The V and J genes are TRBV5-4 and TRBJ1-2; D is undetermined. The CDR3 is 14 amino acids. From germline, CDR1 is SGHNT and CDR2 YYREEE (reference sequence). The germline V and J ends were trimmed by 4 bases and 8 bases, with 18 bases remaining between them. The CDR3 loop reads CASSAPGLAGGYTF. As DNA, the CDR3 is TGTGCCAGCAGCGCGCCAGGCCTCGCGGGGGGCTACACCTTC.

The gene calls are TRBV19 and TRBJ1-1; possible D gene TRBD1, 6 bases. Germline-derived CDR1 and CDR2 are LNHDA and SQIVND (reference sequence). The CDR3 has 13 residues. Trimming pared 9 bases from V and 1 base from J, leaving 12 bases between. CDR3 region: CASWTAENTEAFF. Written as DNA, the CDR3 is TGTGCCAGCTGGACAGCCGAGAACACTGAAGCTTTCTTT.

The chain carries TRBV6-5 and TRBJ1-2, with a tentative D call TRBD1 (5 bases). Germline V gene data show CDR1 as MNHEY and CDR2 as SVGAGI. The CDR3 totals 11 residues. The V end lost 10 bases, the J end lost 1 base, and 7 bases lay between the germline ends. CDR3 nucleotides: TGTGCCACCGGGGGTAACTATGGCTACACCTTC. Protein product: CATGGNYGYTF.

The rearrangement uses TRBV7-6 and TRBJ1-2; 11 positions agree with TRBD1. V shed 1 base and J 2 bases; nucleotides not matched to a gene: 6. Looked up from germline, CDR1 is SGHVS and CDR2 is FNYEAQ. This CDR3 has 17 amino acids. The CDR3 DNA is TGTGCCAGCAGCTTAGGCCCCTGGGACAGGGGGAACTATGGCTACACCTTC. Protein product: CASSLGPWDRGNYGYTF.

This chain links TRBV27 with TRBJ2-7, with 8 bases matching TRBD1. The V segment lost 2 bases and the J segment 4 bases; nucleotides outside the gene matches: 4. The CDR3 totals 14 residues. Germline V gene lookup returns CDR1 MNHEY and CDR2 SMNVEV (reference sequence). This CDR3 reads CASSLRDRTYEQYF. DNA for the CDR3: TGTGCCAGCAGTTTAAGGGACAGGACTTACGAGCAGTACTTC.

The chain combines TRBV28 with TRBJ1-2; 7 positions match TRBD1. The CDR3 loop spans 15 amino acids. Germline V lookup: CDR1 MDHEN, CDR2 SYDVKM. V was pared by 5 bases and J by 1 base, with 7 bases of the junction left unmatched. Here the CDR3 reads CASSPAGQINYGYTF. As DNA, the CDR3 is TGTGCCAGCAGTCCGGCGGGACAGATTAACTATGGCTACACCTTC.

The V and J genes are TRBV6-6 and TRBJ1-1; no firm D call. The CDR3 has 12 residues. CDR1 and CDR2 (germline): MNHNY, SVGAGI (reference sequence). The V end was cut by 6 bases, the J end by 4 bases, with 9 bases between. CDR3 in DNA: TGTGCCAGCAGGTTATGGCCCACTGAAGCTTTCTTT. Translated, it gives CASRLWPTEAFF.

The count of this clone is one. The chain couples TRBV7-8 to TRBJ2-7; the match to TRBD2 covers 8 bases. J lost 5 bases, V lost 3 bases, and 12 bases had no gene match. Germline V gives CDR1 SGHVS, CDR2 FQNEAQ. CDR3 length: 16 amino acids. This chain's CDR3 is CASSLQRERKRHEQYF. The CDR3 coding sequence is TGTGCCAGCAGCTTGCAGCGGGAGCGTAAGAGGCACGAGCAGTACTTC.

This clone was counted a few times. The chain carries TRBV7-9 and TRBJ1-2; 7 positions agree with TRBD1. The V and J ends lost 5 bases and 4 bases, in that order; junction bases with no gene match: 16. Germline CDR1 SEHNR, CDR2 FQNEAQ (reference sequence). The CDR3 is 17 amino acids. Here the CDR3 reads CASSHPGQQNSLYGYTF. The CDR3 DNA reads as TGTGCCAGCAGCCACCCGGGACAGCAAAACTCTCTCTATGGCTACACCTTC.

The V and J genes are TRBV6-5 and TRBJ2-7; tentatively, D is TRBD1 (5 bases). The CDR3 covers 15 residues. The germline V gene has CDR1 MNHEY and CDR2 SVGAGI. Trimming stripped 0 bases from V and 5 bases from J, with 14 bases between. DNA for the CDR3: TGTGCCAGCAGTTACTCGGGGCAGGTTAAGAACGAGCAGTACTTC. Amino acid sequence: CASSYSGQVKNEQYF.

There are many counts of this clone. This rearrangement joins TRBV27 to TRBJ1-5; 10 nucleotides agree with TRBD1. Germline CDR1 is MNHEY and CDR2 is SMNVEV (reference sequence). J was trimmed by 1 base and V by 2 bases; bases with no gene match: 2. The CDR3 has 16 residues. The CDR3 spells CASSLGTGESNQPQHF. The CDR3 DNA follows: TGTGCCAGCAGTTTAGGGACAGGGGAGAGCAATCAGCCCCAGCATTTT.

The CDR3 DNA sequence: TGCGCCAGCAGCCTCGAACCCCTAGCGGGGGCCTACAATGAGCAGTTCTTC. Translation: CASSLEPLAGAYNEQFF. The chain carries TRBV4-3 and TRBJ2-1; TRBD2 aligns across 10 bases. Germline lookup yields CDR1 LGHNA and CDR2 YSLEER. V dropped 4 bases and J dropped 2; count of bases not matched to a gene: 8. The CDR3 has 17 residues.

The V call is TRBV18, the J call TRBJ2-1, with 13 positions matching TRBD2. This CDR3 comprises 14 residues. Trimming took 8 bases from V and 9 from J; bases not matched to a gene: 7. Germline V gene lookup returns CDR1 KGHSH and CDR2 LQKENI. As DNA, the CDR3 is TGTGCCAGCCGAGGACTAGCGGGGGTAGGTGAGCAGTTCTTC. Translation gives CASRGLAGVGEQFF.

The gene calls are TRBV18 and TRBJ2-7; the D gene is possibly TRBD1 (6 bases). The CDR3 has 14 residues. The V end was cut by 4 bases, the J end by 0 bases, with 10 bases between. Germline V gives CDR1 KGHSH, CDR2 LQKENI. The CDR3 region has the DNA TGTGCCAGCTCACGGGACACTCACTCCTACGAGCAGTACTTC. Protein: CASSRDTHSYEQYF. The entire variable domain, with the rest obtained from reference TRBV18 and TRBJ2-7, is as follows: NAGVMQNPRHLVRRRGQEARLRCSPMKGHSHVYWYRQLPEEGLKFMVYLQKENIIDESGMPKERFSAEFPKEGPSILRIQQVVRGDSAAYFCASSRDTHSYEQYFGPGTRLTVT.

The chain employs TRBV5-6 and TRBJ2-1, with D unresolved. This CDR3 has 11 amino acids. CDR1 is SGHDT and CDR2 is YYEEEE in the germline V gene. Trimming pared 3 bases from V and 8 bases from J, leaving 6 bases between. CDR3 coding DNA: TGTGCCAGCAGCTCGCGATATGAGCAGTTCTTC. It translates to CASSSRYEQFF.

This chain links TRBV10-3 with TRBJ2-1; 9 positions agree with TRBD1. Germline CDR1 is ENHRY and CDR2 is SYGVKD. V lost 9 bases and J lost 7; bases outside the gene matches: 4. The CDR3 length is 12 residues. The CDR3 DNA reads TGTGCCATGGGACAGGGTGGGAATGAGCAGTTCTTC. It codes for CAMGQGGNEQFF.

The genes are TRBV7-8 and TRBJ1-6, with 7 bases matching TRBD1. CDR3 length: 13 residues. J gave up 8 bases and V 3 bases, and 1 base lay outside the gene matches. Germline V gene sequence: CDR1 SGHVS, CDR2 FQNEAQ. CDR3 sequence: CASSFTGDSPLHF. The DNA for the CDR3 is TGTGCCAGCAGCTTTACAGGGGATTCACCCCTCCACTTT.

The chain recombines TRBV11-3 with TRBJ2-1; tentatively, D is TRBD2 (6 bases). The V and J ends lost 8 bases and 0 bases respectively, with 20 bases between them. The CDR3 runs 17 residues. From germline, CDR1 is SGHNT and CDR2 YENEEA. CDR3 amino acids: CASALRRDSSSYNEQFF. The DNA for the CDR3 is TGTGCCAGCGCCTTACGGCGGGATTCGAGCTCCTACAATGAGCAGTTCTTC.

The chain employs TRBV6-1 and TRBJ2-5, with 7 bases matching TRBD1. This CDR3 comprises 14 residues. V shed 5 bases, J shed 9 bases, and the junction held 12 bases outside the gene matches. Germline CDR1 MNHNS, CDR2 SASEGT. The CDR3 DNA reads TGTGCCAGCAGTCCTACGGGACAGTTAAAACCCCAGTACTTC. Residues: CASSPTGQLKPQYF.

The V and J genes are TRBV7-3 and TRBJ2-7, with unresolved D. Germline CDR1 and CDR2: SGHTA and FQGTGA. V shed 5 bases and J shed 0 bases, with 5 bases lying between them. This CDR3 is 12 amino acids long. The CDR3 is CASSLSSYEQYF. The CDR3 DNA reads as TGTGCCAGCAGCCTTAGCTCCTACGAGCAGTACTTC.

V gene TRBV5-1 combines with J gene TRBJ1-2; tentatively, D is TRBD1 (6 bases). V lost 0 bases to trimming and J lost 6 bases, with 15 bases between them. The germline V gene encodes CDR1 SGHRS and CDR2 YFSETQ. The CDR3 sequence is 15 residues long. The CDR3 reads CASSLARQESNGYTF. CDR3 sequence (DNA): TGCGCCAGCAGCTTGGCGCGACAGGAGTCTAATGGCTACACCTTC.

The chain uses TRBV7-7 and TRBJ2-2; D remains ambiguous. The CDR3 consists of 13 residues. V was cut by 3 bases and J by 1 base, with 3 bases left in between. The germline gives CDR1 SSHAT, CDR2 FNYEAQ (reference sequence). In DNA, the CDR3 is TGTGCCAGCAGCTTCAGGAACACCGGGGAGCTGTTTTTT. Its translation: CASSFRNTGELFF.